The table lists the clone carrying this T cell receptor beta chain with a count of one. This entry belongs to a study of blood T cell repertoires in COVID-19. Overall study context: Sites in the United States, Italy and Spain provided acute and convalescent COVID-19 samples.

In the original workflow: Amplification with reference gene primers provided the estimates of nucleated cell counts. Measured with immunoSEQ multiplex PCR; TCRdb has only the in-frame clones, and not every one. V and J calls plus clone size are reproduced from that table; the DNA served to infer D and trimming. The sample includes 200,000 or so clones, 80% to 90% of them seen just once. The source is a woman aged 40 to 50 with acute COVID-19. Sequenced material: PBMCs or T cells enriched from blood (not recorded which).

The CDR3 sequence: CASSQEVTQGAANYGYTF. The CDR3 nucleotides are TGCGCCAGCAGCCAAGAAGTTACTCAGGGGGCAGCTAACTATGGCTACACCTTC. The chain is built from TRBV4-1 and TRBJ1-2; 8 bases align to TRBD1. After removal of 0 bases from V and 0 bases from J, the junction contained 9 bases not matched to a gene. CDR3 length: 18 amino acids. Germline V gene data show CDR1 as MGHRA and CDR2 as YSYEKL.